Listed below are T cell receptor beta chains from one sample, sequenced in a study of post-analysis software for immune sequencing data. One entry per CDR3 protein results from TCRdb running MiXCR on the PCR reads. The repertoire consists of around 150,000 distinct CDR3 sequences, with around 36% occurring once and the leading ten covering over 25%. Here the sequenced sample was blood, taken after autologous hematopoietic stem cell transplantation. All receptors derive from a girl aged 5 to 17 with multiple sclerosis. Both conserved end residues are part of each CDR3. Fields, in order: CDR3 length, J gene, clone size, V gene, D gene, CDR3 DNA, CDR3 protein. The D gene is left open where the match is weak. Size is omitted from some rows. Given values are once, few, many or a class for expanded clones.

cdr3_length: 20
j_call: TRBJ1-5
clone_size: .
v_call: TRBV6-1
d_call: TRBD1
cdr3_nt: TGTGCCAGCGCGGGACAGGGGGTGATTGCTGGAGGCCTTGGCAATCAGCCCCAGCATTTT
cdr3_aa: CASAGQGVIAGGLGNQPQHF

cdr3_length: 15
j_call: TRBJ1-5
clone_size: few
v_call: TRBV4-3
d_call: .
cdr3_nt: TGCGCCAGCAGCCAAGATCTGAGGGGTGTTCAGCCCCAGCATTTT
cdr3_aa: CASSQDLRGVQPQHF

cdr3_length: 15
j_call: TRBJ2-7
clone_size: .
v_call: TRBV7-3
d_call: .
cdr3_nt: TGTGCCAGCAGCCAGGGGCTAGCGGATTCCTACGAGCAGTACTTC
cdr3_aa: CASSQGLADSYEQYF

cdr3_length: 14
j_call: TRBJ2-7
clone_size: few
v_call: TRBV24-1
d_call: .
cdr3_nt: TGTGCCACCAGTGACCACGGGTTGCCCTACGAGCAGTACTTC
cdr3_aa: CATSDHGLPYEQYF

cdr3_length: 13
j_call: TRBJ1-5
clone_size: few
v_call: TRBV12-3/TRBV12-4
d_call: .
cdr3_nt: TGTGCCAGCGCGGGAAATAGCAATCAGCCCCAGCATTTT
cdr3_aa: CASAGNSNQPQHF

cdr3_length: 16
j_call: TRBJ2-5
clone_size: few
v_call: TRBV6-2/TRBV6-3
d_call: .
cdr3_nt: TGTGCCAGCAGTCGCCTACAGGGCCCGGGGCAAGAGACCCAGTACTTC
cdr3_aa: CASSRLQGPGQETQYF

cdr3_length: 11
j_call: TRBJ2-5
clone_size: many
v_call: TRBV29-1
d_call: .
cdr3_nt: TGCAGCGGTGGAAGACAAGAGACCCAGTACTTC
cdr3_aa: CSGGRQETQYF

cdr3_length: 14
j_call: TRBJ1-1
clone_size: .
v_call: TRBV27
d_call: .
cdr3_nt: TGTGCCAGCAGTTTATATATATTGGCGGATGAAGCTTTCTTT
cdr3_aa: CASSLYILADEAFF

cdr3_length: 16
j_call: TRBJ2-5
clone_size: few
v_call: TRBV6-2/TRBV6-3
d_call: .
cdr3_nt: TGTGCCAGCAGTTATTTGGACTCCCCTCCGCTAGAGACCCAGTACTTC
cdr3_aa: CASSYLDSPPLETQYF

cdr3_length: 13
j_call: TRBJ1-2
clone_size: .
v_call: TRBV6-6
d_call: .
cdr3_nt: TGTGCCAGCAGAGAGGGAACAGACTATGGCTACACCTTC
cdr3_aa: CASREGTDYGYTF

cdr3_length: 13
j_call: TRBJ1-2
clone_size: .
v_call: TRBV5-1
d_call: TRBD1
cdr3_nt: TGCGCCAGCACCATCCAGGGGGGATATGGCTACACCTTC
cdr3_aa: CASTIQGGYGYTF

cdr3_length: 13
j_call: TRBJ2-7
clone_size: many
v_call: TRBV5-6
d_call: .
cdr3_nt: TGTGCCAGCACTCAGGGGTGGGCCTACGAGCAGTACTTC
cdr3_aa: CASTQGWAYEQYF

cdr3_length: 14
j_call: TRBJ2-3
clone_size: .
v_call: TRBV4-1
d_call: .
cdr3_nt: TGCGCCAGCAGCGCCTCGCCCGGGACAGATACGCAGTATTTT
cdr3_aa: CASSASPGTDTQYF

cdr3_length: 14
j_call: TRBJ1-5
clone_size: .
v_call: TRBV7-2
d_call: .
cdr3_nt: TGTGCCAGCAGCCCATGGGGGGGTCATCAGCCCCAGCATTTT
cdr3_aa: CASSPWGGHQPQHF

cdr3_length: 13
j_call: TRBJ2-7
clone_size: few
v_call: TRBV24-1
d_call: .
cdr3_nt: TGTGCCACCAGTGATCCGTCGGCCAACGAGCAGTACTTC
cdr3_aa: CATSDPSANEQYF

cdr3_length: 16
j_call: TRBJ2-3
clone_size: .
v_call: TRBV5-1
d_call: TRBD2
cdr3_nt: TGCGCCAGCAGCGTGGGACTAGCGGGAGTGGGAGATACGCAGTATTTT
cdr3_aa: CASSVGLAGVGDTQYF

cdr3_length: 14
j_call: TRBJ2-7
clone_size: few
v_call: TRBV7-2
d_call: .
cdr3_nt: TGTGCCAGCAGCGCACCGGACGGTTCCTACGAGCAGTACTTC
cdr3_aa: CASSAPDGSYEQYF

cdr3_length: 18
j_call: TRBJ2-1
clone_size: .
v_call: TRBV4-3
d_call: TRBD2
cdr3_nt: TGCGCCAGCAGCCAAGAACGGAAATCTAGCGGGAGGGCCAATGAGCAGTTCTTC
cdr3_aa: CASSQERKSSGRANEQFF

cdr3_length: 15
j_call: TRBJ2-1
clone_size: few
v_call: TRBV7-3
d_call: TRBD2
cdr3_nt: TGTGCCAGCAGCCCAGGACTAGCGGGAGGGGATGAGCAGTTCTTC
cdr3_aa: CASSPGLAGGDEQFF

cdr3_length: 12
j_call: TRBJ1-1
clone_size: .
v_call: TRBV28
d_call: TRBD1
cdr3_nt: TGTGCCAGCAGTTTACCGGGACAGAAGGCTTTCTTT
cdr3_aa: CASSLPGQKAFF

cdr3_length: 12
j_call: TRBJ2-1
clone_size: .
v_call: TRBV20-1
d_call: TRBD2
cdr3_nt: TGCAGTGCTAGCGGGGGGTACAATGAGCAGTTCTTC
cdr3_aa: CSASGGYNEQFF

cdr3_length: 14
j_call: TRBJ1-4
clone_size: few
v_call: TRBV6-5
d_call: TRBD1
cdr3_nt: TGTGCCAGCAGGCTACCGGGACAGCCTGAAAAACTGTTTTTT
cdr3_aa: CASRLPGQPEKLFF

cdr3_length: 17
j_call: TRBJ2-3
clone_size: few
v_call: TRBV20-1
d_call: TRBD2
cdr3_nt: TGCAGTGCTAGAGAGGCCCGGGGAGGACTAGCGCCACATACGCAGTATTTT
cdr3_aa: CSAREARGGLAPHTQYF

cdr3_length: 21
j_call: TRBJ2-3
clone_size: .
v_call: TRBV7-3
d_call: .
cdr3_nt: TGTGCCAGCAGCTTAATATTTCGCCCTCCCGAACAGGGGGGGGACACAGATACGCAGTATTTT
cdr3_aa: CASSLIFRPPEQGGDTDTQYF

cdr3_length: 13
j_call: TRBJ1-1
clone_size: .
v_call: TRBV4-3
d_call: .
cdr3_nt: TGCGCCAGCAGCCTCGGTGTCTCCTCTGAAGCTTTCTTT
cdr3_aa: CASSLGVSSEAFF

cdr3_length: 15
j_call: TRBJ2-7
clone_size: .
v_call: TRBV7-2
d_call: TRBD1
cdr3_nt: TGTGCCAGCAGCTTCTGGGACAGGGGATTGTACGAGCAGTACTTC
cdr3_aa: CASSFWDRGLYEQYF

cdr3_length: 15
j_call: TRBJ2-3
clone_size: .
v_call: TRBV12-3/TRBV12-4
d_call: .
cdr3_nt: TGTGCCAGCAGTTTACGGAGTCCCAATTCAGATGCGCAGTATTTT
cdr3_aa: CASSLRSPNSDAQYF

cdr3_length: 16
j_call: TRBJ2-1
clone_size: .
v_call: TRBV9
d_call: TRBD2
cdr3_nt: TGTGCCAGCAGCGTAGGTCTCGCGGGAGAGGACAATAAGCAGTTCTTC
cdr3_aa: CASSVGLAGEDNKQFF

cdr3_length: 16
j_call: TRBJ2-1
clone_size: few
v_call: TRBV28
d_call: TRBD2
cdr3_nt: TGTGCCAGCAGTTTTGCTCGGCTAGCGGGAGTCAATGAGCAGTTCTTC
cdr3_aa: CASSFARLAGVNEQFF

cdr3_length: 18
j_call: TRBJ2-1
clone_size: .
v_call: TRBV20-1
d_call: TRBD2
cdr3_nt: TGCAGTGCTAGTTGGATGTTCGGGAGCGGGAGCTCCTACAATGAGCAGTTCTTC
cdr3_aa: CSASWMFGSGSSYNEQFF

cdr3_length: 17
j_call: TRBJ2-7
clone_size: few
v_call: TRBV27
d_call: TRBD1
cdr3_nt: TGTGCCAGCAGTACACCGACAGGGAAGCAAACTGTCGGCGAGCAGTACTTC
cdr3_aa: CASSTPTGKQTVGEQYF

cdr3_length: 14
j_call: TRBJ2-4
clone_size: .
v_call: TRBV7-2
d_call: TRBD1
cdr3_nt: TGTGCCAGCAGCGTAGCACAGGGGGCGGACATTCAGTACTTC
cdr3_aa: CASSVAQGADIQYF

cdr3_length: 15
j_call: TRBJ1-2
clone_size: few
v_call: TRBV3-1
d_call: .
cdr3_nt: TGTGCCAGCAGCCAAGAATTCGGGGCGAACTATGGCTACACCTTC
cdr3_aa: CASSQEFGANYGYTF

cdr3_length: 16
j_call: TRBJ2-5
clone_size: few
v_call: TRBV28
d_call: TRBD1
cdr3_nt: TGTGCCAGCACCCCTTCCGGGACAGGGGTCTTCAAGACCCAGTACTTC
cdr3_aa: CASTPSGTGVFKTQYF

cdr3_length: 18
j_call: TRBJ2-5
clone_size: .
v_call: TRBV20-1
d_call: TRBD2
cdr3_nt: TGCAGTGCTAGTGGGGGACGGGGACTAGCGGGGCTCCAAGAGACCCAGTACTTC
cdr3_aa: CSASGGRGLAGLQETQYF

cdr3_length: 15
j_call: TRBJ1-1
clone_size: .
v_call: TRBV12-3/TRBV12-4
d_call: .
cdr3_nt: TGTGCCAGCAGTTCGGATCGGGGAGCGGGCACTGAAGCTTTCTTT
cdr3_aa: CASSSDRGAGTEAFF

cdr3_length: 11
j_call: TRBJ2-1
clone_size: few
v_call: TRBV12-5
d_call: .
cdr3_nt: TGTGCTAGTGGTTTGGCCAATGAGCAGTTCTTC
cdr3_aa: CASGLANEQFF

cdr3_length: 19
j_call: TRBJ1-2
clone_size: once
v_call: TRBV5-1
d_call: TRBD1
cdr3_nt: TGCGCCAGCAGCTTGGTTCCTTGGGACAGGGGCCTCACCTTCTATGGCTACACCTTC
cdr3_aa: CASSLVPWDRGLTFYGYTF

cdr3_length: 16
j_call: TRBJ2-7
clone_size: .
v_call: TRBV13
d_call: TRBD1
cdr3_nt: TGTGCCAGCAGCTTAAAGGCTTGGACAGGAGGCTACGAGCAGTACTTC
cdr3_aa: CASSLKAWTGGYEQYF

cdr3_length: 14
j_call: TRBJ2-3
clone_size: many
v_call: TRBV5-1
d_call: .
cdr3_nt: TGCGCCAGCAGCTTGGACACCCGCCCAGATACGCAGTATTTT
cdr3_aa: CASSLDTRPDTQYF

cdr3_length: 17
j_call: TRBJ2-1
clone_size: .
v_call: TRBV1
d_call: .
cdr3_nt: TGCACCAGCAGCCAACCAGGGACTAGCGGGAGATGGTATGAGCAGTTCTTC
cdr3_aa: CTSSQPGTSGRWYEQFF

cdr3_length: 16
j_call: TRBJ2-1
clone_size: .
v_call: TRBV5-5
d_call: TRBD2
cdr3_nt: TGTGCCAGCTCCCAAGACGGACTAGCGGCATACAATGAGCAGTTCTTC
cdr3_aa: CASSQDGLAAYNEQFF

cdr3_length: 12
j_call: TRBJ1-5
clone_size: few
v_call: TRBV20-1
d_call: .
cdr3_nt: TGCAGTGCTAGAGCCGCAAATCAGCCCCAGCATTTT
cdr3_aa: CSARAANQPQHF

cdr3_length: 14
j_call: TRBJ1-5
clone_size: .
v_call: TRBV20-1
d_call: .
cdr3_nt: TGCAGTGCTAGGCCCGAACAGGGAGGGCGGCCCCAGCATTTT
cdr3_aa: CSARPEQGGRPQHF

cdr3_length: 14
j_call: TRBJ2-1
clone_size: .
v_call: TRBV2
d_call: .
cdr3_nt: TGTGCCAGCAGTGGCCCCGGGACAAGCAATGAGCAGTTCTTC
cdr3_aa: CASSGPGTSNEQFF

cdr3_length: 13
j_call: TRBJ1-1
clone_size: many
v_call: TRBV10-3
d_call: .
cdr3_nt: TGTGCCATCAAGGCAGAGATGAACACTGAAGCTTTCTTT
cdr3_aa: CAIKAEMNTEAFF